These T cell receptor beta chains were read from a single sample in a study of tumor-infiltrating lymphocytes in primary liver carcinoma. TCRdb re-called the multiplex PCR reads through MiXCR, storing one row per CDR3 protein. The sample lists 300,000 to 400,000 distinct CDR3 sequences; less than 75% were seen once. Sequenced material: peripheral blood. The receptors here all came from a man aged 35 to 55 with primary liver carcinoma and hepatitis B virus infection. Both conserved end residues are part of each CDR3.

TRBV6-5,14,TRBJ1-5,CASRRGDTRQPQHF
TRBV12-3/TRBV12-4,15,TRBJ2-3,CASKSTPPQTDTQYF
TRBV6-5,15,TRBJ2-1,CATARLQGPYNEQFF
TRBV11-2,18,TRBJ2-7,CASSLRHDGGTCNYEQYF
TRBV12-3/TRBV12-4,15,TRBJ2-1,CASEDRVGNYNEQFF
TRBV4-1,17,TRBJ2-2,CASSHATGRANTGELFF
TRBV4-1,15,TRBJ2-3,CANSQVSGVTDTQYF
TRBV6-1,16,TRBJ1-1,CASSPGQPVVDTEAFF
TRBV12-3/TRBV12-4,14,TRBJ1-1,CVSSSRVMNTDAFF
TRBV29-1,14,TRBJ1-1,CSVESYRENTEAFF
TRBV5-6,13,TRBJ1-2,CASSLVENYGYTF
TRBV5-6,15,TRBJ2-1,CASSLLGGGHNEQFF
TRBV6-4,18,TRBJ2-3,CASSSGSGLPIGTDTQYF
TRBV10-1,15,TRBJ2-1,CASSEWPSGNNEQFF
TRBV29-1,15,TRBJ2-2,CSVDDRGLEPGELFF